The present TCR beta chain was sequenced within a study of T cell responses to AZD1222 COVID-19 vaccine. Study-wide results and limits: Nearly half of spike-specific TCRs reportedly target variant regions that are unmutated in the B.1.351 and B.1.1.7 variants.

Assay used: immunoSEQ multiplex PCR; TCRdb lists only in-frame clones, some missing. The table shows some 100,000 clones, with approximately 90% occurring only once. As concerns this clone: The antigen is undetermined.

Germline V CDR1 and CDR2: SEHNR, FQNEAQ (reference sequence). V lost 3 bases to trimming and J lost 0 bases, with 9 bases between them. This CDR3 region has 16 residues. The gene calls are TRBV7-9 and TRBJ1-6, with no clear D. The material sequenced was peripheral blood, taken 28 days after the second AZD1222 dose. This TCR derives from an adult who received the AZD1222 COVID-19 vaccine. The CDR3 reads CASSLGRSSYNSPLHF. As DNA, the CDR3 is TGTGCCAGCAGCTTGGGAAGGAGCTCCTATAATTCACCCCTCCACTTT. Looking up the rest from reference TRBV7-9 and TRBJ1-6 gives the full variable domain: DTGVSQNPRHKITKRGQNVTFRCDPISEHNRLYWYRQTLGQGPEFLTYFQNEAQLEKSRLLSDRFSAERPKGSFSTLEIQRTEQGDSAMYLCASSLGRSSYNSPLHFGNGTRLTVT.